This T cell receptor (beta chain) was observed in a study of identical twins. All donors were healthy Caucasians. Study results and caveats: Insertions ran lower in abundant cord blood beta clonotypes, though not in memory repertoires. Twin-shared out-of-frame alpha sequences were enriched for low generation probability.

Germline V gene lookup returns CDR1 SGHRS and CDR2 YFSETQ. The CDR3 runs 15 residues. V was trimmed by 7 bases and J by 1 base, leaving 16 bases between them. cDNA molecules carried unique molecular identifiers, and template switching added a universal primer site. TCRdb analysed the 5' RACE reads with MiXCR anew, one entry per CDR3 protein. The sample lists 1.5 million to 2 million distinct CDR3 sequences; 25% to 35% were seen once. This clonotype has a handful of counts. The antigen is undetermined. The V gene is TRBV5-1, the J gene TRBJ2-3; D possibly corresponds to TRBD2 (5 bases). The clonotype comes from a newborn girl in good health. Sequencing input: cord blood. For the CDR3, the DNA is TGCGCCAGCCTGGGAGTAGCAGACCGCACAGATACGCAGTATTTT. Translated, it gives CASLGVADRTDTQYF.